This is a list of T cell receptor beta chains from one sample in a study of T cells after yellow fever vaccination. TCRdb reprocessed the 5' RACE reads with MiXCR, giving one entry per CDR3 protein. The data hold 340,000 or so distinct CDR3 sequences, with approximately 12% observed a single time. The sequenced sample was CD4+ T cells sorted from PBMCs, obtained 15 days after the yellow fever booster vaccination. The receptors were sampled from a man between 18 and 35 years old who received the YFV17D yellow fever vaccine. The CDR3 runs from the conserved cysteine through the conserved F or W.

V	J	CDR3
TRBV9	TRBJ2-1	CASSVATSGGNEQFF
TRBV18	TRBJ2-3	CASSRIGFRTDTQYF
TRBV5-1	TRBJ2-3	CASSPQGALTDTQYF
TRBV6-2/TRBV6-3	TRBJ1-1	CASSLGGATEAFF
TRBV5-1	TRBJ2-3	CASSLVMGTDTQYF
TRBV9	TRBJ2-5	CASSVQGAETQYF
TRBV4-3	TRBJ2-2	CASSQDWRDTGELFF
TRBV7-2	TRBJ2-7	CASSLQGGGAYEQYF
TRBV4-3	TRBJ2-1	CASSRKLAGGHISYNEQFF
TRBV28	TRBJ1-6	CASTTLGYNSPLHF
TRBV18	TRBJ2-3	CASSQQRGQRTDTQYF
TRBV12-3/TRBV12-4	TRBJ1-2	CASSSPYGYTF
TRBV23-1	TRBJ2-7	CASSGPRGECYEQYF
TRBV4-1	TRBJ2-2	CASSTRLGGGTGELFF
TRBV5-1	TRBJ2-1	CASSLQGREQFF
TRBV11-2	TRBJ1-2	CASSLPPGANGYTF
TRBV7-8	TRBJ1-2	CASSLEGASYGYTF
TRBV10-3	TRBJ2-4	CAISSGGPVIYF
TRBV20-1	TRBJ2-7	CSAVDRIYEQYF
TRBV6-2/TRBV6-3	TRBJ1-1	CASGRGTGGTEAFF
TRBV6-5	TRBJ1-5	CASSYSGRGDQPQHF
TRBV20-1	TRBJ2-4	CSARGGGPQDIQYF
TRBV15	TRBJ1-1	CATSSWRDRNTEAFF
TRBV5-5	TRBJ1-2	CASNFRQGWSYGYTF
TRBV4-2	TRBJ1-6	CASSHPTGGYNSPLHF
TRBV2	TRBJ2-3	CASSQRGASLDTQYF
TRBV28	TRBJ1-5	CASSALNQPQHF